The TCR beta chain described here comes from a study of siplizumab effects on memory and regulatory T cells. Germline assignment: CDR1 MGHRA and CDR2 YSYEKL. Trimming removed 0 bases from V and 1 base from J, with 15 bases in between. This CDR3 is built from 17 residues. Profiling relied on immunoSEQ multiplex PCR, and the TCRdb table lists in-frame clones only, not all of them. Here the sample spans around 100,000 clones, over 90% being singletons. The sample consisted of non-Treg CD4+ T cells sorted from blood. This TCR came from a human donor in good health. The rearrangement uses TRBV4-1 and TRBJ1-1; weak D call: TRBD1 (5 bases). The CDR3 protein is CASSQDRGGGSNTEAFF. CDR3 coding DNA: TGCGCCAGCAGCCAAGATAGGGGTGGTGGGTCGAACACTGAAGCTTTCTTT.